These 10 T cell receptor beta chains share one sample of origin, sequenced in a study of T cell clonotyping in hematopoietic cell transplantation. Data came from immunoSEQ multiplex PCR; TCRdb stores just in-frame clones and leaves some out. The table records around 9,600 clones, 75% to 80% of them present only once. The sequencing here drew on peripheral blood mononuclear cells, taken 180 days after allogeneic stem cell transplant. These receptors were obtained from a female patient aged 45 to 65 who had an allogeneic stem cell transplant from a related donor, so the T cells may come from the graft donor. Some clones in this sample may be carry-over from other donors' samples.

This chain's CDR3 is CAISEWDDRYNEQFF. DNA of the CDR3: TGTGCCATCAGTGAATGGGACGACCGTTACAATGAGCAGTTCTTC. V gene TRBV10-3 combines with J gene TRBJ2-1; either TRBD1 or TRBD2 may supply D (5 bases each). Germline CDR1 and CDR2: ENHRY and SYGVKD. The CDR3 covers 15 residues. V was trimmed by 3 bases and J by 4 bases, leaving 13 bases between them.

The chain links TRBV19 to TRBJ1-3; D gene ambiguous. The V end was cut by 8 bases, the J end by 0 bases, with 5 bases between. The CDR3 is 12 residues long. CDR1 and CDR2 (germline): LNHDA, SQIVND (reference sequence). CDR3 region: CASHRSGNTIYF. CDR3 nucleotide sequence: TGTGCCAGTCATCGCTCTGGAAACACCATATATTTT.

Written as DNA, the CDR3 is TGTGCCAGCAGTCGCTCTGCAGATACGCAGTATTTT. Its translation is CASSRSADTQYF. This sequence joins TRBV2 and TRBJ2-3; D is uncertain. The CDR3 has 12 residues. V was cut by 5 bases and J by 4 bases, with 7 bases left in between. Germline values: CDR1 SNHLY, CDR2 FYNNEI.

This rearrangement joins TRBV23-1 to TRBJ1-6; 9 bases fit TRBD1. TRBV23-1 is designated an ORF whose function remains uncertain. The CDR3 runs to 16 residues. V was clipped by 2 bases and J by 9 bases; unmatched bases: 8. The CDR3 DNA reads as TGCGCCAGCAGTCAAACCGGGACAGGGTTTTTTTCACCCCTCCACTTT. It translates to CASSQTGTGFFSPLHF.

Only a few counts were recorded for this clone. The V and J genes are TRBV29-1 and TRBJ2-5; 8 bases fit TRBD1. CDR3 length: 14 amino acids. V lost 5 bases and J lost 5; bases outside the gene matches: 10. Germline V gene data show CDR1 as SQVTM and CDR2 as ANQGSEA. The CDR3 bases are TGCAGCGTTCCCAGGACAGGGAGACTGGAGACCCAGTACTTC. Its protein is CSVPRTGRLETQYF. Drawing the rest from reference TRBV29-1 and TRBJ2-5, the complete variable domain is SAVISQKPSRDICQRGTSLTIQCQVDSQVTMMFWYRQQPGQSLTLIATANQGSEATYESGFVIDKFPISRPNLTFSTLTVSNMSPEDSSIYLCSVPRTGRLETQYFGPGTRLLVL.

The rearrangement links TRBV4-2 to TRBJ2-7, with D maybe TRBD2 (5 bases). The CDR3 spans 16 residues. Germline CDR1 is LGHNA and CDR2 is YNFKEQ. V shed 0 bases and J shed 0 bases, with 12 bases lying between them. This CDR3 is CASSQEPAATSYEQYF. CDR3 in DNA: TGTGCCAGCAGCCAAGAACCAGCGGCCACCTCCTACGAGCAGTACTTC.

This clone has just a few counts. This rearrangement joins TRBV6-5 to TRBJ1-2; no definite D call. The CDR3 runs 14 residues. From germline, CDR1 is MNHEY and CDR2 SVGAGI. The ends were cut back, 0 bases at V and 4 bases at J, with 9 bases in the middle. The CDR3 region is CASSYSNRGYGYTF. CDR3 DNA: TGTGCCAGCAGTTACTCGAACCGGGGCTATGGCTACACCTTC.

The J gene is TRBJ1-2, the V gene TRBV7-2, with D perhaps matching TRBD1 (6 bases). CDR1 SGHTA and CDR2 FQGNSA come from the germline V gene. CDR3 length equals 13 residues. V lost 8 bases, J lost 2 bases, and 12 bases lay in between. CDR3 nucleotide sequence: TGTGCCAGCGGGGGACAACTAAACTATGGCTACACCTTC. It codes for CASGGQLNYGYTF.

The genes are TRBV5-6 and TRBJ1-1; the D is unclear. CDR1 is SGHDT, CDR2 YYEEEE, per germline. V lost 0 bases to trimming and J lost 2 bases, with 8 bases between them. The CDR3 extends over 14 amino acids. CDR3 region: CASSLDGTNTEAFF. The CDR3 DNA sequence: TGTGCCAGCAGCTTGGACGGAACCAACACTGAAGCTTTCTTT.

The chain links TRBV7-9 to TRBJ2-7, with TRBD1 identical over 8 bases. The CDR3 loop spans 15 amino acids. Per the germline V gene, CDR1 is SEHNR and CDR2 is FQNEAQ (reference sequence). V lost 5 bases to trimming and J lost 5 bases; unmatched junction nucleotides: 11. Here the CDR3 reads CASSAPGTGHNEQYF. CDR3 in DNA: TGTGCCAGCAGCGCGCCCGGGACAGGTCACAACGAGCAGTACTTC.